Below, 17 T cell receptor beta chains from the same sample are listed, as sequenced in a study of shared clonotypes between healthy human individuals. The method was immunoSEQ multiplex PCR; TCRdb's version includes in-frame clones alone and lacks a portion of them. The sample holds about 1.5 million clones; 95% to 99% are singletons and the top ten take about 0.4%. Sequenced input: naive CD4+ T cells sorted from blood. The subset: CD45RA+ positively selected. All receptors come from a man younger than 45 in good health.

The V gene is TRBV10-1, the J gene TRBJ2-2; no firm D call. Looked up from germline, CDR1 is WNHNN and CDR2 is SYGVQD (reference sequence). The CDR3 covers 16 residues. Trimming took 2 bases from V and 0 from J, leaving 10 bases between them. The CDR3 DNA follows: TGCGCCAGCAGTGAGATCCCAAGCGCGAACACCGGGGAGCTGTTTTTT. This encodes CASSEIPSANTGELFF.

This clone was observed a single time. The rearrangement joins TRBV19 to TRBJ1-1, with TRBD1 matching over 10 bases. In germline, CDR1 is LNHDA, CDR2 SQIVND (reference sequence). The CDR3 totals 19 residues. Trimming removed 6 bases from V and 4 bases from J; junction bases left unmatched: 20. CDR3 sequence: CASSALRWDRGPRGTEAFF. Written as DNA, the CDR3 is TGTGCCAGTAGCGCTCTCCGTTGGGACAGGGGACCTAGGGGCACTGAAGCTTTCTTT.

This chain uses TRBV19 with TRBJ2-1; TRBD2 agrees at 9 bases. The junction had 4 bases not matched to a gene; V was cut back by 6 bases and J by 1 base. CDR1 is LNHDA, CDR2 SQIVND, per germline (reference sequence). This CDR3 has 15 residues. The CDR3 region is CASRNSGRSYNEQFF. CDR3 nucleotide sequence: TGTGCCAGTAGGAATAGCGGGAGATCCTACAATGAGCAGTTCTTC.

The chain carries TRBV7-6 and TRBJ2-1, with D maybe TRBD2 (6 bases). V was cut by 5 bases and J by 6 bases, with 14 bases left in between. This CDR3 has 14 amino acids. The germline V gene has CDR1 SGHVS and CDR2 FNYEAQ. In DNA form, the CDR3 reads TGTGCCAGCAGCGCAATGCTAGCGAGCAATGAGCAGTTCTTC. This gives the protein CASSAMLASNEQFF.

The chain joins TRBV2 to TRBJ1-1; 10 bases align to TRBD1. The CDR3 is 16 amino acids. CDR1 and CDR2 from the germline V gene are SNHLY and FYNNEI. The V and J ends lost 6 bases and 5 bases, in that order; junction bases with no gene match: 12. The CDR3 region is CASSGTGARRRTEAFF. The CDR3 DNA reads as TGTGCCAGCAGCGGGACAGGGGCCCGGAGGCGGACTGAAGCTTTCTTT. Supplemented by reference TRBV2 and TRBJ1-1, the full variable domain reads EPEVTQTPSHQVTQMGQEVILRCVPISNHLYFYWYRQILGQKVEFLVSFYNNEISEKSEIFDDQFSVERPDGSNFTLKIRSTKLEDSAMYFCASSGTGARRRTEAFFGQGTRLTVV.

This sequence joins TRBV18 and TRBJ2-7; TRBD2 agrees at 9 bases. The ends lost 2 bases at V and 3 bases at J; junction bases unmatched: 5. CDR1 KGHSH and CDR2 LQKENI come from the germline V gene. The CDR3 loop spans 15 amino acids. The CDR3 DNA reads as TGTGCCAGCTCACCAGATCTAGCGGGGAACTACGAGCAGTACTTC. This gives the protein CASSPDLAGNYEQYF.

On this clone: Other DNA variants within this sample encode the same CDR3. This chain joins TRBV5-1 and TRBJ2-2; 9 nucleotides agree with TRBD1. Per the germline V gene, CDR1 is SGHRS and CDR2 is YFSETQ. Trimming removed 4 bases from V and 5 bases from J; junction bases left unmatched: 6. The CDR3 consists of 15 residues. This CDR3 reads CASSLGQGGTGELFF. The CDR3 coding sequence is TGCGCCAGCAGCCTGGGACAGGGCGGTACCGGGGAGCTGTTTTTT.

The genes are TRBV5-1 and TRBJ2-3; D not certain. The CDR3 has 13 residues. Trimming shortened V by 3 bases and J by 2 bases, and 7 bases separated the two germline ends. The germline CDR1 and CDR2 sequences are SGHRS and YFSETQ. CDR3: CASSSRNTDTQYF. CDR3 bases: TGCGCCAGCAGCTCCCGAAACACAGATACGCAGTATTTT.

The chain links TRBV19 to TRBJ2-7; D may be TRBD2 (5 bases). From germline, CDR1 is LNHDA and CDR2 SQIVND (reference sequence). This CDR3 is 15 amino acids long. The V and J ends lost 7 bases and 3 bases respectively, with 19 bases between them. As DNA, the CDR3 is TGTGCCAGTACCCCAGGAGGTCGGCGCTACTACGAGCAGTACTTC. This translates into CASTPGGRRYYEQYF.

The CDR3 spells CASSQVGQANGYTF. Written as DNA, the CDR3 is TGCGCCAGCAGCCAGGTGGGACAGGCGAATGGCTACACCTTC. The chain joins TRBV4-1 to TRBJ1-2; 8 nucleotides agree with TRBD1. This CDR3 is 14 amino acids long. Trimming at V came to 3 bases and at J to 6 bases, leaving 6 bases not matched to a gene. Germline V lookup: CDR1 MGHRA, CDR2 YSYEKL.

The CDR3 DNA sequence: TGTGGGGCTGGTTCTAACTATGGCTACACCTTC. It is translated as CGAGSNYGYTF. The J gene is TRBJ1-2, the V gene TRBV28; D is ambiguous. This CDR3 contains 11 residues. CDR1 and CDR2 from the germline V gene are MDHEN and SYDVKM.

The J gene is TRBJ2-7, the V gene TRBV4-1; D is unclear. Germline CDR1 MGHRA, CDR2 YSYEKL. Trimming cost V 4 bases and J 2 bases, with 12 bases left between them. The CDR3 spans 14 residues. DNA of the CDR3: TGCGCCAGCAGCCGACTGACGGACGCCTACGAGCAGTACTTC. It yields the protein CASSRLTDAYEQYF.

The chain recombines TRBV18 with TRBJ1-3; TRBD1 matches 7 bases. After removal of 3 bases from V and 1 base from J, the junction contained 6 bases not matched to a gene. This CDR3 has 16 residues. The germline CDR1 and CDR2 sequences are KGHSH and LQKENI. The DNA for the CDR3 is TGTGCCAGCTCACCGTGGGACAGTAAGTCTGGAAACACCATATATTTT. As protein: CASSPWDSKSGNTIYF. The full variable domain, completed using reference TRBV18 and TRBJ1-3, is NAGVMQNPRHLVRRRGQEARLRCSPMKGHSHVYWYRQLPEEGLKFMVYLQKENIIDESGMPKERFSAEFPKEGPSILRIQQVVRGDSAAYFCASSPWDSKSGNTIYFGEGSWLTVV.

The chain employs TRBV20-1 and TRBJ2-7; D is undetermined. Per the germline V gene, CDR1 is DFQATT and CDR2 is SNEGSKA (reference sequence). The germline V and J ends were trimmed by 6 bases and 7 bases, with 10 bases remaining between them. The CDR3 length is 10 residues. This CDR3 reads CSALNPEQYF. The CDR3 nucleotides are TGCAGTGCCTTGAATCCAGAGCAGTACTTC.

This clone appeared a single time. This chain joins TRBV7-2 and TRBJ1-2; 8 positions match TRBD1. Germline trimming cut 2 bases from V and 7 bases from J; bases unmatched to any gene: 9. The germline V gene has CDR1 SGHTA and CDR2 FQGNSA. The CDR3 extends over 15 amino acids. The CDR3 protein is CASSLLSGQGGGYTF. CDR3 coding DNA: TGTGCCAGCAGCTTACTCTCAGGACAGGGCGGTGGCTACACCTTC.

The chain links TRBV19 to TRBJ2-7; the D gene is possibly TRBD1 (5 bases). The V gene lost 6 bases and the J gene lost 2 bases, with 14 bases spanning the gap. The germline CDR1 and CDR2 sequences are LNHDA and SQIVND (reference sequence). The CDR3 runs 14 residues. Here the CDR3 reads CASSLPGIPYEQYF. CDR3 in DNA: TGTGCCAGTAGCCTCCCAGGGATTCCCTACGAGCAGTACTTC. Drawing the rest from reference TRBV19 and TRBJ2-7, the complete variable domain is DGGITQSPKYLFRKEGQNVTLSCEQNLNHDAMYWYRQDPGQGLRLIYYSQIVNDFQKGDIAEGYSVSREKKESFPLTVTSAQKNPTAFYLCASSLPGIPYEQYFGPGTRLTVT.

V gene TRBV29-1 combines with J gene TRBJ2-7; a weak D match, TRBD1 (5 bases). The CDR3 is 13 residues long. From germline, CDR1 is SQVTM and CDR2 ANQGSEA. Deletions cut 7 bases from V and 0 bases from J, with 13 bases between. DNA for the CDR3: TGCAGCGCCTTAGGGGCGGACTCCTACGAGCAGTACTTC. It encodes CSALGADSYEQYF.